What follows describes a single T cell receptor beta chain. What it binds is not known. Culturing for approximately 10 days preceded CD4+ T cell isolation. The person was diagnosed with PCR-confirmed SARS-CoV-2 infection between March and December 2020. All study participants received two doses of BNT162b2 or mRNA-1273 vaccine. V was pared by 6 bases and J by 8 bases, with 8 bases of the junction left unmatched. The CDR3 covers 15 residues. Germline assignment: CDR1 KGHSH and CDR2 LQKENI. The data were obtained in a study of vaccination effects on CD4 cells after COVID-19. Repertoires were generated with immunoSEQ multiplex PCR, while TCRdb's copy carries only in-frame clones and drops some. The table lists over 35,000 clones, 76% of them singletons, with approximately 3.8% in the top ten.

Sequenced here: CD4+ T cells from PBMCs cultured without peptide, sampled after COVID-19 vaccination. The receptor's source is a human donor who had a prior SARS-CoV-2 infection. The gene calls are TRBV18 and TRBJ2-1, with 12 bases fitting TRBD2. This CDR3 is CASSPTSGRLHEQFF. The DNA for the CDR3 is TGTGCCAGCTCCCCTACTAGCGGGAGGCTGCATGAGCAGTTCTTC.